The entry below gives a single TCR beta chain sequence along with its context. A clone one base away is much larger, so this may be a read error. These data originate in a study of blood T cells in healthy people across ages. Germline lookup yields CDR1 SGHRS and CDR2 YFSETQ. There are 14 residues in the CDR3. With a J-beta primer mix and a sample-barcoded 5' primer, a second PCR ran roughly 7 to 11 cycles. MiXCR, applied by TCRdb to the 5' RACE reads, yields one record per CDR3 protein. Among about 620,000 distinct CDR3 sequences listed, roughly 21% were seen once. The sequenced material came from blood. The gene calls are TRBV5-1 and TRBJ2-5; D is perhaps TRBD1 (6 bases). This receptor was identified in a man between 65 and 79 years old in good health. CDR3 in amino acids: CANSQQGFQETQYF. Written as DNA, the CDR3 is TGCGCCAACAGCCAACAGGGATTTCAAGAGACCCAGTACTTC.